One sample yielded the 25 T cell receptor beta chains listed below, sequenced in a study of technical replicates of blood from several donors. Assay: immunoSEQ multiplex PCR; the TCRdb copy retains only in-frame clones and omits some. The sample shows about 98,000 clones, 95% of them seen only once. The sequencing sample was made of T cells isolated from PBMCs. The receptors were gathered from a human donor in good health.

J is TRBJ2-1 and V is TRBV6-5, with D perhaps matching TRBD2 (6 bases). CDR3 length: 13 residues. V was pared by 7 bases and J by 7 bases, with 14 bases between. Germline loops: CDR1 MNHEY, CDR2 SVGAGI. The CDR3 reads CASMMSGRNEQFF. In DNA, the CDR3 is TGTGCCAGCATGATGAGCGGGCGAAATGAGCAGTTCTTC.

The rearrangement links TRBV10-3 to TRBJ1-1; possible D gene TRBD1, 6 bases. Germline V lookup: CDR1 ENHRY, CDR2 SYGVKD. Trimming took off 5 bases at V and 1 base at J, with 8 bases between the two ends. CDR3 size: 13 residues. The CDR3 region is CAISPTGNTEAFF. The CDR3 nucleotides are TGTGCCATCAGTCCGACAGGGAACACTGAAGCTTTCTTT.

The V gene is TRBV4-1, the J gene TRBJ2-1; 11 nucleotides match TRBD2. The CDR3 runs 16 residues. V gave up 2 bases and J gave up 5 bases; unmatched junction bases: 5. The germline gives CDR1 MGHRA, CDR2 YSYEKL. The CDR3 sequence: CASSQPPGLADNEQFF. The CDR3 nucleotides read TGCGCCAGCAGCCAACCTCCGGGACTAGCGGACAATGAGCAGTTCTTC.

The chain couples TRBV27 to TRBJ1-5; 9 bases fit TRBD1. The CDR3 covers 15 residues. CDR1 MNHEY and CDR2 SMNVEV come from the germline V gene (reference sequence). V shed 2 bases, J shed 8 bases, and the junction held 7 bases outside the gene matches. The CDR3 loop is CASSLMGQGYEPQHF. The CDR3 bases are TGTGCCAGCAGTTTAATGGGACAGGGTTACGAGCCCCAGCATTTT.

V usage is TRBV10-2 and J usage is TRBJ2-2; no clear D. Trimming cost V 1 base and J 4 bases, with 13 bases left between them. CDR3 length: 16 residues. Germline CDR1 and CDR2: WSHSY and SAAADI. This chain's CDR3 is CASSELGPSPTGELFF. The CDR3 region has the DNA TGCGCCAGCAGTGAGTTGGGCCCCTCCCCCACCGGGGAGCTGTTTTTT.

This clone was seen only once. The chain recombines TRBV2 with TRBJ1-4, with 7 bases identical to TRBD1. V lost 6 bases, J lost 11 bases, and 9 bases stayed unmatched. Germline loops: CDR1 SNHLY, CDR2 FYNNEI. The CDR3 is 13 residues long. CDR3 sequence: CASREQGLGKLFF. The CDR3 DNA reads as TGTGCCAGCAGAGAACAGGGGTTGGGGAAACTGTTTTTT.

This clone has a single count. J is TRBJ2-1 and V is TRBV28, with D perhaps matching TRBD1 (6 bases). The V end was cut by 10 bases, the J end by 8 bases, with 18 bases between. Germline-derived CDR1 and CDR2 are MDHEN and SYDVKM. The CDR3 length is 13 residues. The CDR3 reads CAIVGAGNHEQFF. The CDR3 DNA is TGTGCCATCGTGGGGGCAGGGAATCATGAGCAGTTCTTC.

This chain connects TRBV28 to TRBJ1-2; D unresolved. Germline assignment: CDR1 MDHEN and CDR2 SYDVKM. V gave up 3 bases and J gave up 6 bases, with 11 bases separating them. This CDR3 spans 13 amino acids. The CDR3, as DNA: TGTGCCAGCAGTTTCTCGGGGTCTCATGGCTACACCTTC. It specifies CASSFSGSHGYTF.

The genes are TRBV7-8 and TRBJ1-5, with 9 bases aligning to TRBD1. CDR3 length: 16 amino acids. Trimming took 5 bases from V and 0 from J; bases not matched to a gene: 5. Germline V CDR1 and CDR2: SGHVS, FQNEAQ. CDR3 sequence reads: CASSKRTGDSNQPQHF. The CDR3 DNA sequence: TGTGCCAGCAGCAAGCGGACAGGGGATAGCAATCAGCCCCAGCATTTT.

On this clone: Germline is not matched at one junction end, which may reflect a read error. Written as DNA, the CDR3 is TGTGCCAGCAGCCCGACAGGGTCCTACGAGCAGTACTTC. Amino acids: CASSPTGSYEQYF. The chain recombines TRBV5-1 with TRBJ2-7; 7 positions match TRBD1. Germline V gene lookup returns CDR1 SGHRS and CDR2 YFSETQ. The CDR3 spans 13 residues.

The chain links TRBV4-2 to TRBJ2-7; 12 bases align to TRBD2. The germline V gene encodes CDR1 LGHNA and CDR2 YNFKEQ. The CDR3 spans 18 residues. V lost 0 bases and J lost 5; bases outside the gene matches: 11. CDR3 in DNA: TGTGCCAGCAGCCAAGATCCCCCATCTAGCGGGAGGGCCCACGAGCAGTACTTC. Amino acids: CASSQDPPSSGRAHEQYF.

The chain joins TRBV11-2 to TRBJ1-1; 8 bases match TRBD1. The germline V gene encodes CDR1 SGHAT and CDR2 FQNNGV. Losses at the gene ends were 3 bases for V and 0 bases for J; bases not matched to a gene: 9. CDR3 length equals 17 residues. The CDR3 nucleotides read TGTGCCAGCAGCTTTCTACTCCCAGGGGGCATGAACACTGAAGCTTTCTTT. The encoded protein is CASSFLLPGGMNTEAFF.

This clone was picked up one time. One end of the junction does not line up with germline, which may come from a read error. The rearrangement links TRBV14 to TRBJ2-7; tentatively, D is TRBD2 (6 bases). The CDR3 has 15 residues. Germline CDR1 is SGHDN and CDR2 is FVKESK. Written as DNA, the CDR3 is TGTACCAGCAGCCAACTATCCGGGGGAGGCGGCGAGCAGTACTTC. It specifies CTSSQLSGGGGEQYF. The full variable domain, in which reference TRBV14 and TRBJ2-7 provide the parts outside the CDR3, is EAGVTQFPSHSVIEKGQTVTLRCDPISGHDNLYWYRRVMGKEIKFLLHFVKESKQDESGMPNNRFLAERTGGTYSTLKVQPAELEDSGVYFCTSSQLSGGGGEQYFGPGTRLTVT.

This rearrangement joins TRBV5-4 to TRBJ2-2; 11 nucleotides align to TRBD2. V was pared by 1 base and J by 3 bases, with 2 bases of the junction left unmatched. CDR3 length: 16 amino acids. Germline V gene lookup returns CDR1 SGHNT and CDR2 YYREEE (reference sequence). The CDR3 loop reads CASSLQLAGDTGELFF. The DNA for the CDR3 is TGTGCCAGCAGCTTGCAACTAGCGGGAGACACCGGGGAGCTGTTTTTT.

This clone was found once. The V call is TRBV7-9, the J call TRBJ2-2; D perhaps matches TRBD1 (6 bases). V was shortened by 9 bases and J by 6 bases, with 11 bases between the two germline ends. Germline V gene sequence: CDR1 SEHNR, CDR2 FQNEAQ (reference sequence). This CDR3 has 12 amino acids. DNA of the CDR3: TGTGCCAGGGGGGCTAAACCCGGGGAGCTGTTTTTT. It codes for CARGAKPGELFF.

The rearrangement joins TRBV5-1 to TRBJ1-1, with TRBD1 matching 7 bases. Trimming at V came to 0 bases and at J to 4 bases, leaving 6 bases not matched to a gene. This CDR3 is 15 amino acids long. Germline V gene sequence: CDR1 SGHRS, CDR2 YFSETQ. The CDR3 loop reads CASSLEQGRITEAFF. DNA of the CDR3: TGCGCCAGCAGCTTGGAACAGGGGAGAATCACTGAAGCTTTCTTT.

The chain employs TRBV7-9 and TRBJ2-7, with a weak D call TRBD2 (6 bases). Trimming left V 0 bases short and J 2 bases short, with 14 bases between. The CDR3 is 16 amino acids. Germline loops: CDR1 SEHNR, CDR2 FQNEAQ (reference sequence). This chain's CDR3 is CASSLAGGDLTYEQYF. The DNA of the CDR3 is TGTGCCAGCAGCTTAGCTGGCGGGGATCTCACCTACGAGCAGTACTTC. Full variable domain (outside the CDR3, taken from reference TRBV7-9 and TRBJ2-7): DTGVSQNPRHKITKRGQNVTFRCDPISEHNRLYWYRQTLGQGPEFLTYFQNEAQLEKSRLLSDRFSAERPKGSFSTLEIQRTEQGDSAMYLCASSLAGGDLTYEQYFGPGTRLTVT.

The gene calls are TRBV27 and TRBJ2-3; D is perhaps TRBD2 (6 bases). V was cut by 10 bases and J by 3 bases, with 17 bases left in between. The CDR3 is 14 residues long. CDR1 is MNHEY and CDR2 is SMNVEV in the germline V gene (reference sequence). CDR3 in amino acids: CATRGLPITDTQYF. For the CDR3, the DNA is TGTGCCACCCGAGGACTACCTATAACAGATACGCAGTATTTT.

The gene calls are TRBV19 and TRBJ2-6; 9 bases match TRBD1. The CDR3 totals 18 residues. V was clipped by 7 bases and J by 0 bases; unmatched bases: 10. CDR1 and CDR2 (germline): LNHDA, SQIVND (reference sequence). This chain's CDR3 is CASTGPGTGNSGANVLTF. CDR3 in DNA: TGTGCCAGTACCGGACCGGGGACAGGGAACTCTGGGGCCAACGTCCTGACTTTC.

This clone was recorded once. CDR3 nucleotide sequence: TGCAGCGTTGAAGAGGACAACGGCTACACCTTC. This codes for CSVEEDNGYTF. V and J are TRBV29-1 and TRBJ1-2; the D gene is possibly TRBD1 (5 bases). The V gene's germline CDR1 is SQVTM and CDR2 ANQGSEA. The CDR3 runs to 11 residues. The V end was cut by 0 bases, the J end by 8 bases, with 7 bases between.

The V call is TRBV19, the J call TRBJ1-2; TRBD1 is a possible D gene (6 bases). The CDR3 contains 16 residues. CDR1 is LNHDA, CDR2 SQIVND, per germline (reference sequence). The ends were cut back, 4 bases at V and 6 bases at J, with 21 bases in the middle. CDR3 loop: CASSTPLLQGRDGYTF. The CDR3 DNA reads TGTGCCAGTAGTACCCCCCTCCTACAGGGCAGGGATGGCTACACCTTC.

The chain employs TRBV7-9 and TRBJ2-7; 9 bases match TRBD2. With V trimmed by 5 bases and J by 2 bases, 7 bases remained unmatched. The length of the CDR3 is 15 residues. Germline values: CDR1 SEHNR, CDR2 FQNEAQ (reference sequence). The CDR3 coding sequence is TGTGCCAGCAGCCGACTAGCGGTCTCTACCTACGAGCAGTACTTC. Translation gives CASSRLAVSTYEQYF.

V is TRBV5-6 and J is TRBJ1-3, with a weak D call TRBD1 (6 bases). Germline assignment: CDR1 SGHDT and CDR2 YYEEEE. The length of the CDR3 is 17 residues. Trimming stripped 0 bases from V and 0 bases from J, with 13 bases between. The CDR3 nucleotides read TGTGCCAGCAGCTTGGTCGGGACATCTTACTCTGGAAACACCATATATTTT. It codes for CASSLVGTSYSGNTIYF.

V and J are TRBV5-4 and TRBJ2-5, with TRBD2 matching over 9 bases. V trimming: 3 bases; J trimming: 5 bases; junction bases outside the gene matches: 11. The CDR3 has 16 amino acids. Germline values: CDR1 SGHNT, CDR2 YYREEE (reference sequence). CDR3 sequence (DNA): TGTGCCAGCAGCTCCGGGACTAGCTACCCCCTGGAGACCCAGTACTTC. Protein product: CASSSGTSYPLETQYF.

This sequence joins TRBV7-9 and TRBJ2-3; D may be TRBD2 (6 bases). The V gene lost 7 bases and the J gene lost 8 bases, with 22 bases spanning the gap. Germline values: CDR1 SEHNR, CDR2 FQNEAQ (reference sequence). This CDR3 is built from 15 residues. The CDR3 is CASTIRDSPEGTQYF. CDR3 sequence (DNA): TGTGCCAGCACGATCCGGGACTCCCCGGAGGGTACGCAGTATTTT. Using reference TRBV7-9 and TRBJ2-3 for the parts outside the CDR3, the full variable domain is DTGVSQNPRHKITKRGQNVTFRCDPISEHNRLYWYRQTLGQGPEFLTYFQNEAQLEKSRLLSDRFSAERPKGSFSTLEIQRTEQGDSAMYLCASTIRDSPEGTQYFGPGTRLTVL.